A selection of T cell receptor beta chains follows, all from one sample in a study of shared clonotypes between healthy human individuals. Produced via immunoSEQ multiplex PCR; TCRdb's table is partial and in-frame only. The table shows roughly 320,000 clones, with around 87% occurring only once. Material: memory CD8+ T cells sorted from blood. These receptors all stem from a man aged 18 to 29 in good health. Both conserved end residues are part of each CDR3. Fields, in order: D gene, J gene, clone size, V gene, CDR3 DNA, CDR3 protein. D genes are given only for firm matches. Clone size is given for some rows only: seen once, a few or many times, or a class if the clone is expanded.

TRBD1	TRBJ2-7	once	TRBV4-3	TGCGCCAGCAGCCCTAGTTATGGGACAGGGATCTCCTACGAGCAGTACTTC	CASSPSYGTGISYEQYF
TRBD1	TRBJ1-5	-	TRBV6-1	TGTGCCAGCAGTTCCGGGACAGGGGGCAATCAGCCCCAGCATTTT	CASSSGTGGNQPQHF
TRBD1	TRBJ1-5	few	TRBV30	TGTGCCTGCGGACAGGAAAATAGCAATCAGCCCCAGCATTTT	CACGQENSNQPQHF
-	TRBJ1-1	once	TRBV9	TGTGCCAGCAGCGCCGGGGTGCTCACTGAAGCTTTCTTT	CASSAGVLTEAFF
TRBD1	TRBJ2-3	-	TRBV5-1	TGCGCCAGCAGCGGGCCGGGACAGGGGCTTAAGGATACGCAGTATTTT	CASSGPGQGLKDTQYF
-	TRBJ2-7	-	TRBV7-8	TGTGCCAGCAGCCCTTCAACAGGGACCAGCGACGAGCAGTACTTC	CASSPSTGTSDEQYF
-	TRBJ2-2	-	TRBV7-8	TGTGCCAGCAGCTTAGGCCGGGTTTTAATAACCGGGGAGCTGTTTTTT	CASSLGRVLITGELFF
TRBD1	TRBJ1-2	-	TRBV28	TGTGCCAGCAGATTCCCAGGGGGCCGGAAGGCTAACTATGGCTACACCTTC	CASRFPGGRKANYGYTF
TRBD1	TRBJ2-7	few	TRBV27	TGTGCCAGCAGTTTTTCCGGGACAGGCTACGAGCAGTACTTC	CASSFSGTGYEQYF
TRBD1	TRBJ2-7	-	TRBV6-5	TGTGCCAGCAGTTCCGCGGGACAGGGCTACGAGCAGTACTTC	CASSSAGQGYEQYF
-	TRBJ1-1	-	TRBV28	TGTGCCAGCAGTTTATGGACCTCTCAGGGCACTGAAGCTTTCTTT	CASSLWTSQGTEAFF
TRBD2	TRBJ2-7	-	TRBV15	TGTGCCACCAGCAGAGCCCCAGCGGGGGAGCAGTACTTC	CATSRAPAGEQYF
-	TRBJ1-1	-	TRBV30	TGTGCCTGGAGCCTGTCCGCGGGGCTGAACACTGAAGCTTTCTTT	CAWSLSAGLNTEAFF
-	TRBJ1-1	-	TRBV6-5	TGTGCCAGCAGTACCTGGGGTGTTGAAGCTTTCTTT	CASSTWGVEAFF
-	TRBJ2-1	-	TRBV5-4	TGTGCCAGCAGCTTCGGACTGGCCCCTGGGAATGAGCAGTTCTTC	CASSFGLAPGNEQFF
-	TRBJ2-7	-	TRBV13	TGTGCCAGCAGCTTAGGGGCCGCCCACTACGAGCAGTACTTC	CASSLGAAHYEQYF
-	TRBJ1-1	-	TRBV10-3	TGTGCCACCTCAGGGGAAAGAGGAACTGAAGCTTTCTTT	CATSGERGTEAFF
-	TRBJ2-5	-	TRBV12-2	TGTGCAAGTCGCTTAGAACGGTGGCAAGAGACCCAGTACTTC	CASRLERWQETQYF
TRBD2	TRBJ2-7	-	TRBV10-2	TGCGCCAGCAGTGAGGGCGGGGGTTGGTCCTACGAGCAGTACTTC	CASSEGGGWSYEQYF
TRBD1	TRBJ1-1	-	TRBV29-1	TGCAGCGCTCCGGGACAGGGTTATCATGAAGCTTTCTTT	CSAPGQGYHEAFF
-	TRBJ1-3	-	TRBV6-5	TGTGCCAGCAGTTACTACGGAGTCTCTGGAAACACCATATATTTT	CASSYYGVSGNTIYF
-	TRBJ2-1	-	TRBV7-9	TGTGCCAGCAGCCCTCCCGGCTTCCCCTACAATGAGCAGTTCTTC	CASSPPGFPYNEQFF
TRBD2	TRBJ2-3	-	TRBV4-1	TGCGCCAGCAGCCACCCTGGGATCCTTAGCGGGGGTAGCACAGATACGCAGTATTTT	CASSHPGILSGGSTDTQYF
-	TRBJ2-5	-	TRBV7-9	TGTGCCAGCAGCTTTGGGGGCCAAGAGACCCAGTACTTC	CASSFGGQETQYF
TRBD2	TRBJ2-1	-	TRBV30	TGTGCCTGGAGCGGCCGGACAGGGGATGTTAGCGGGGGGGCCGTTTCGGACAATGAGCAGTTCTTC	CAWSGRTGDVSGGAVSDNEQFF
-	TRBJ1-1	-	TRBV9	TGTGCCAGCAGCGTAGGAGCTGGAACTGAAGCTTTCTTT	CASSVGAGTEAFF
-	TRBJ2-2	-	TRBV29-1	TGCAGCGTTGTCAAGCGGGACACCGGGGAGCTGTTTTTT	CSVVKRDTGELFF
-	TRBJ1-5	-	TRBV2	TGTGCCAGCAGTGTTACTCCAGGTCTAAATCAGCCCCAGCATTTT	CASSVTPGLNQPQHF
TRBD1	TRBJ2-5	-	TRBV11-3	TGTGCCAGCAGCTCTCAGGACAGGGATTCGGCAGAGACCCAGTACTTC	CASSSQDRDSAETQYF
-	TRBJ1-4	-	TRBV30	TGTGCCTGGAGTCCAGGGCTTAATGAAAAACTGTTTTTT	CAWSPGLNEKLFF
TRBD2	TRBJ2-3	-	TRBV27	TGTGCCAGCAGTTTAGGGGCGGGGGAAACAGATACGCAGTATTTT	CASSLGAGETDTQYF
-	TRBJ1-6	-	TRBV7-8	TGTGCCAGCAGCTTGTCCCTTATTGTTTCACCCCTCCACTTT	CASSLSLIVSPLHF
TRBD1	TRBJ1-4	few	TRBV7-9	TGTGCCAGCAGCCGAAAACAGGGGCCGAATGAAAAACTGTTTTTT	CASSRKQGPNEKLFF
-	TRBJ2-7	-	TRBV7-6	TGTGCCAGCAGCTTGGGAGTTCTGGGCGACGAGCAGTACTTC	CASSLGVLGDEQYF
-	TRBJ2-7	-	TRBV4-1	TGCGCCAGCAGCAAGGACAGTTGGGCCTACGAGCAGTACTTC	CASSKDSWAYEQYF
-	TRBJ2-4	-	TRBV6-1	TGTGCCAGCAGTGACCAGACGGAATTAGCCAAAAACATTCAGTACTTC	CASSDQTELAKNIQYF
TRBD1	TRBJ2-1	once	TRBV19	TGTGCCAGTAGCGACAGGGCAGGGATTGAGCAGTTCTTC	CASSDRAGIEQFF
-	TRBJ1-2	-	TRBV28	TGTGCCAGCAATCGGGACCCCAGGGGCAAGGAGGAGTATGGCTACACCTTC	CASNRDPRGKEEYGYTF